The 24 T cell receptor beta chains below come from one sample, sequenced in a study of CD8+CD57+ T cells in acquired aplastic anemia. The TCR beta profiling, which covered VDJ combination and CDR3 sequence, was carried out using genomic DNA as the template. TCRdb fed the reads into MiXCR, producing one record per CDR3 protein. The sample shows roughly 200,000 distinct CDR3 sequences, about three fifths of them seen only once. Sequencing was done on patients that had shown CD8+CD57+ cell expansion by flow cytometry. Material for sequencing was sorted CD4+, CD8+, or CD8+CD57+ T cells (not recorded which) from PBMCs. The source is a human donor with aplastic anemia.

This sequence joins TRBV10-3 and TRBJ1-2, with D unresolved. Trimming left V 0 bases short and J 3 bases short, with 14 bases between. Germline-derived CDR1 and CDR2 are ENHRY and SYGVKD. This CDR3 spans 16 amino acids. The CDR3 bases are TGTGCCATCAGTGAGTCGAACTGGGGAAATGACTATGGCTACACCTTC. It specifies CAISESNWGNDYGYTF.

The chain couples TRBV11-1 to TRBJ2-5; 10 positions match TRBD2. Trimming at V came to 5 bases and at J to 0 bases, leaving 3 bases not matched to a gene. The CDR3 consists of 15 residues. Germline V gene data show CDR1 as SGHAT and CDR2 as FQDESV (reference sequence). This CDR3 is CASSPGLADQETQYF. The CDR3 DNA is TGTGCCAGCAGCCCTGGACTAGCGGACCAAGAGACCCAGTACTTC.

The rearrangement links TRBV7-9 to TRBJ2-7; 9 positions agree with TRBD1. Trimming removed 1 base from V and 1 base from J; junction bases left unmatched: 8. Germline CDR1 reads SEHNR; CDR2 reads FQNEAQ (reference sequence). CDR3 size: 17 residues. In DNA, the CDR3 is TGTGCCAGCAGCTTAGGGGCCCCGGGACAGGGATCCTACGAGCAGTACTTC. This codes for CASSLGAPGQGSYEQYF.

The chain combines TRBV29-1 with TRBJ1-2; 9 bases line up with TRBD1. J lost 6 bases, V lost 7 bases, and 6 bases had no gene match. The CDR3 extends over 12 amino acids. Germline V gene lookup returns CDR1 SQVTM and CDR2 ANQGSEA. The CDR3 is CSGGTGRDGYTF. CDR3 DNA sequence: TGCAGCGGTGGGACAGGGCGCGATGGCTACACCTTC.

The J gene is TRBJ1-1, the V gene TRBV19; weak D call: TRBD1 (5 bases). CDR1 is LNHDA and CDR2 is SQIVND in the germline V gene (reference sequence). The CDR3 totals 12 residues. V lost 6 bases to trimming and J lost 11 bases, with 16 bases between them. CDR3 amino acids: CASSSDSPYAFF. In nucleotides, the CDR3 is TGTGCCAGTAGCTCTGACAGTCCTTATGCTTTCTTT.

The rearrangement joins TRBV2 to TRBJ1-5, with D possibly TRBD1 on 5 matching bases. The germline V gene has CDR1 SNHLY and CDR2 FYNNEI. Trimming stripped 7 bases from V and 7 bases from J, with 20 bases between. CDR3 size: 15 residues. CDR3 sequence (DNA): TGTGCCAGCACGCCCGCAGGGAAGGGGAGCCAGCCCCAGCATTTT. Translated, it gives CASTPAGKGSQPQHF. Combining the CDR3 with reference TRBV2 and TRBJ1-5 gives the whole variable domain EPEVTQTPSHQVTQMGQEVILRCVPISNHLYFYWYRQILGQKVEFLVSFYNNEISEKSEIFDDQFSVERPDGSNFTLKIRSTKLEDSAMYFCASTPAGKGSQPQHFGDGTRLSIL.

The chain links TRBV5-6 to TRBJ2-7; D not resolved. The CDR3 is 14 residues long. From germline, CDR1 is SGHDT and CDR2 YYEEEE. Trimming pared 0 bases from V and 3 bases from J, leaving 10 bases between. CDR3 amino acids: CASSLAPNVYEQYF. The CDR3 DNA reads as TGTGCCAGCAGCTTGGCCCCTAACGTCTACGAGCAGTACTTC. The full variable domain, rest sourced from reference TRBV5-6 and TRBJ2-7, is DAGVTQSPTHLIKTRGQQVTLRCSPKSGHDTVSWYQQALGQGPQFIFQYYEEEERQRGNFPDRFSGHQFPNYSSELNVNALLLGDSALYLCASSLAPNVYEQYFGPGTRLTVT.

V and J are TRBV10-3 and TRBJ1-1; D not resolved. The germline V and J ends were trimmed by 3 bases and 3 bases, with 8 bases remaining between them. Germline loops: CDR1 ENHRY, CDR2 SYGVKD. This CDR3 has 13 residues. The CDR3 region has the DNA TGTGCCATCAGTGACGTCGGGCACACTGAAGCTTTCTTT. Amino acids: CAISDVGHTEAFF.

This rearrangement joins TRBV20-1 to TRBJ2-3; 8 nucleotides line up with TRBD1. This CDR3 has 14 residues. Per germline, CDR1 DFQATT and CDR2 SNEGSKA (reference sequence). Trimming took 2 bases from V and 4 from J; bases not matched to a gene: 5. Written as DNA, the CDR3 is TGCAGTGCTAGACGGACAGGGAGTGCAGATACGCAGTATTTT. It specifies CSARRTGSADTQYF.

The J gene is TRBJ2-5, the V gene TRBV15, with 8 bases that match TRBD1. V was pared by 5 bases and J by 5 bases, with 16 bases of the junction left unmatched. The CDR3 is 17 amino acids. Germline V gives CDR1 LNHNV, CDR2 YYDKDF (reference sequence). The CDR3 nucleotides are TGTGCCACCAGCCGACCTACTCAGGGGGCGGGTGGTGAGACCCAGTACTTC. The encoded protein is CATSRPTQGAGGETQYF.

This chain joins TRBV7-9 and TRBJ2-7; 8 bases are shared with TRBD1. Germline loops: CDR1 SEHNR, CDR2 FQNEAQ (reference sequence). CDR3 length equals 15 residues. Trimming removed 5 bases from V and 2 bases from J; junction bases left unmatched: 8. The CDR3 DNA follows: TGTGCCAGCAGCCGGAAGACAGGGGAGACCTACGAGCAGTACTTC. Amino acid sequence: CASSRKTGETYEQYF.

J is TRBJ1-6 and V is TRBV2, with a weak D call TRBD1 (5 bases). V gave up 6 bases and J gave up 11 bases, with 23 bases separating them. Per germline, CDR1 SNHLY and CDR2 FYNNEI. The CDR3 has 16 amino acids. CDR3 sequence (DNA): TGTGCCAGCAGCCAGCTTACCGGGACGGCAGGGACACCCCTCCACTTT. Protein: CASSQLTGTAGTPLHF.

CDR3 residues: CASGFRLTDTQYF. DNA of the CDR3: TGTGCTAGTGGTTTTAGGCTGACAGATACGCAGTATTTT. The chain combines TRBV12-5 with TRBJ2-3; D remains unclear. The CDR3 length is 13 residues. Germline V gene sequence: CDR1 LGHNT, CDR2 FRNRAP. V lost 3 bases, J lost 3 bases, and 7 bases lay in between.

The V and J genes are TRBV7-2 and TRBJ2-3; D may be TRBD2 (7 bases). V lost 6 bases and J lost 2, with 15 bases in between. The CDR3 is made up of 15 amino acids. Germline assignment: CDR1 SGHTA and CDR2 FQGNSA. CDR3 residues: CASSPSRGATDTQYF. In nucleotides, the CDR3 is TGTGCCAGCAGTCCGAGTCGGGGGGCCACAGATACGCAGTATTTT.

Turning to this clonotype: This is likely a read error, given that the CDR3 carries no conserved phenylalanine or tryptophan at its end. The gene calls are TRBV24-1 and TRBJ2-3; TRBD1 matches at 8 bases. The V segment lost 3 bases and the J segment 3 bases; nucleotides outside the gene matches: 7. Germline V gene sequence: CDR1 KGHDR, CDR2 SFDVKD. This CDR3 comprises 16 residues. The CDR3 DNA reads as TGTGCCACCAGTGATGTGCAGGGGGCTTCGACAGATACGCAGTATTCT. Translating gives CATSDVQGASTDTQYS.

This clonotype was counted many times. The rearrangement joins TRBV14 to TRBJ1-1; D uncertain. The germline gives CDR1 SGHDN, CDR2 FVKESK. V was clipped by 1 base and J by 2 bases, with 11 bases between them. The CDR3 spans 15 residues. The CDR3: CASSQARAPNTEAFF. The CDR3, as DNA: TGTGCCAGCAGCCAAGCGAGGGCCCCTAACACTGAAGCTTTCTTT.

This clonotype was observed once. In nucleotides, the CDR3 is TGTGCCAGTAGCCGGACAGGAGGCGGGCAGCCCCAGCATTTT. Residues: CASSRTGGGQPQHF. V usage is TRBV19 and J usage is TRBJ1-5, with 7 nucleotides matching TRBD1. V shed 6 bases and J 7 bases; nucleotides not matched to a gene: 9. This CDR3 region has 14 residues. The germline CDR1 and CDR2 sequences are LNHDA and SQIVND (reference sequence).

The chain uses TRBV10-3 and TRBJ2-7; 13 nucleotides match TRBD2. Germline V gene sequence: CDR1 ENHRY, CDR2 SYGVKD. The CDR3 is made up of 15 amino acids. Germline trimming cut 0 bases from V and 5 bases from J; bases unmatched to any gene: 1. Here the CDR3 DNA reads TGTGCCATCAGTGAGTCAGGACTAGCGGGAGACGAGCAGTACTTC. This gives the protein CAISESGLAGDEQYF.

V is TRBV7-9 and J is TRBJ2-1; TRBD2 agrees at 13 bases. Germline V gene data show CDR1 as SEHNR and CDR2 as FQNEAQ (reference sequence). V dropped 2 bases and J dropped 8; count of bases not matched to a gene: 6. The CDR3 has 16 residues. The CDR3 coding sequence is TGTGCCAGCAGCTTAATACTAGCGGGGGGGTTTGATGAGCAGTTCTTC. Its protein is CASSLILAGGFDEQFF.

As to this clonotype: It is unclear where the CDR3 begins or ends on the DNA, so no DNA is shown, and the CDR3 is as TCRdb lists it. The gene calls are TRBV9 and TRBJ1-1. Germline assignment: CDR1 SGDLS and CDR2 YYNGEE. A total of 13 residues make up the CDR3, ends included. The CDR3 sequence is CASSVGGGTEASF.

CDR3 in DNA: TGTGCCAGTAGAGGGAGCTATGGCTACACCTTC. Protein: CASRGSYGYTF. The chain uses TRBV19 and TRBJ1-2, with D hard to call. Per germline, CDR1 LNHDA and CDR2 SQIVND (reference sequence). The CDR3 contains 11 residues. Trimming stripped 6 bases from V and 4 bases from J, with 6 bases between.

For the CDR3, the DNA is TGTGCCAGCAGCCCACAGGGACATCAGCCCCAGCATTTT. This encodes CASSPQGHQPQHF. The J gene is TRBJ1-5, the V gene TRBV2, with D possibly being TRBD1 (6 bases). V was cut by 6 bases and J by 5 bases, with 11 bases left in between. Germline CDR1 SNHLY, CDR2 FYNNEI. The CDR3 spans 13 residues.

In its sample, this clonotype was seen many times. The chain recombines TRBV5-8 with TRBJ2-3, with D maybe TRBD2 (5 bases). The V end lost 2 bases, the J end lost 5 bases, and 6 bases lay between the germline ends. Germline CDR1 and CDR2: SGHTS and YDEGEE. The CDR3 has 12 residues. CDR3 bases: TGTGCCAGCAGCTTCGAGGGAGATACGCAGTATTTT. Translation gives CASSFEGDTQYF.

This sequence joins TRBV2 and TRBJ1-3; D possibly corresponds to TRBD1 (5 bases). The germline V gene encodes CDR1 SNHLY and CDR2 FYNNEI. Trimming stripped 8 bases from V and 0 bases from J, with 14 bases between. The CDR3 sequence is 15 residues long. Here the CDR3 DNA reads TGTGCCAGCGGGGGAAGGGCCCTCTCTGGAAACACCATATATTTT. Encoded protein: CASGGRALSGNTIYF.